Listed below are T cell receptor beta chains from one sample, sequenced in a study of blood T cell repertoires in COVID-19. Sequencing was performed with immunoSEQ multiplex PCR; in TCRdb, only in-frame clones are kept and a portion is missing. The sample has about 78,000 clones, 84% seen once. The sequenced sample was peripheral blood. The receptor set was obtained from a man aged 45-65 years with acute or convalescent COVID-19. CDR3s include the opening cysteine and the closing phenylalanine or tryptophan.

j_gene	v_gene	CDR3aa
TRBJ2-1	TRBV27	CASSLSPSGNNEQFF
TRBJ2-7	TRBV21-1	CASSSRQAPYEQYF
TRBJ1-4	TRBV2	CASSVWTGGEKLFF
TRBJ1-4	TRBV9	CASSVGQGAQVYEKLFF
TRBJ2-7	TRBV4-2	CASSQRGWYEQYF
TRBJ2-5	TRBV6-5	CASSYEGSGRWAQYF
TRBJ2-7	TRBV24-1	CATSDPRQGSYEQYF
TRBJ1-2	TRBV9	CASSQISNYGYTF
TRBJ1-2	TRBV27	CASSSPWTGLNGYTF
TRBJ1-1	TRBV6-6	CASRGNQGRGATEAFF
TRBJ2-1	TRBV7-8	CASSLPDNEQFF
TRBJ1-1	TRBV6-5	CASSYPGKAEAFF
TRBJ2-7	TRBV11-3	CASSVIAGDNYEQYF
TRBJ1-2	TRBV30	CAWGQIYGYTF
TRBJ2-1	TRBV19	CASRGLADDNEQFF
TRBJ2-4	TRBV7-7	CACVPSELAKNIQYF
TRBJ1-5	TRBV7-8	CASSFQNNQPQHF
TRBJ1-4	TRBV3-1/TRBV3-2	CASTATNEKLFF
TRBJ2-5	TRBV24-1	CATSAVGQETQYF
TRBJ1-1	TRBV7-9	CASSSSDGAGYTEAFF
TRBJ2-3	TRBV7-3	CASSSEAPTSYTDTQYF
TRBJ1-3	TRBV3-1/TRBV3-2	CASSPTSDSGNTIYF
TRBJ2-5	TRBV7-9	CASTPMGAGSETQYF
TRBJ2-2	TRBV11-3	CASSFGVTGASGELFF
TRBJ1-5	TRBV18	CASRGPNQPQHF
TRBJ1-6	TRBV19	CASMDRRTYNSPLHF
TRBJ2-5	TRBV7-8	CASSPTRGTRETQYF
TRBJ2-1	TRBV11-3	CASSTGLSEDNEQFF
TRBJ2-1	TRBV27	CASSFDFYNEQFF
TRBJ2-7	TRBV30	CAWSGRRPQASSYEQYF
TRBJ1-5	TRBV19	CASSNQGTQPQHF
TRBJ1-6	TRBV27	CASSLSVQGLGHNSPLHF
TRBJ2-3	TRBV6-5	CASSYGLAGTIGTQYF
TRBJ1-5	TRBV7-2	CASSLVQDQPQHF
TRBJ2-5	TRBV5-1	CASSALTGLHKETQYF
TRBJ2-1	TRBV5-4	CASSSKREGAYNEQFF